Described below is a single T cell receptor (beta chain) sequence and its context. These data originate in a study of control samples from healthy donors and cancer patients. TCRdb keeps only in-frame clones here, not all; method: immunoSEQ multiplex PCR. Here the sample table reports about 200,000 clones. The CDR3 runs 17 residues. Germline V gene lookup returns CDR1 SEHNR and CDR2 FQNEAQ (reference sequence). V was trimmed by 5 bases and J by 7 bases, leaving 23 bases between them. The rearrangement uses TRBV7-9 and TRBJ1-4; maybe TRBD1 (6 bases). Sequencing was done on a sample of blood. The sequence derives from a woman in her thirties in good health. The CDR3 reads CASSRPGQFTGSEKLFF. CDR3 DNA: TGTGCCAGCAGCCGACCCGGACAGTTCACCGGGAGTGAAAAACTGTTTTTT.